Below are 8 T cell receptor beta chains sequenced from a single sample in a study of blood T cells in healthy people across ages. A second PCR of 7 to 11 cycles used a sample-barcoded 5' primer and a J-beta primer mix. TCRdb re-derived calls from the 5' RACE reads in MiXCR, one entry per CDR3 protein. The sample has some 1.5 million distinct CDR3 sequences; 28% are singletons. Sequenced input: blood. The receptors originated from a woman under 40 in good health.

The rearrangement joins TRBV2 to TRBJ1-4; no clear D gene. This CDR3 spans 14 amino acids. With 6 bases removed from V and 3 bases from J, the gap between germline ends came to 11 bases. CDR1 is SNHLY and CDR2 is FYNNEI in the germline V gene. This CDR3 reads CASSAQGSNEKLFF. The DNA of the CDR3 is TGTGCCAGCAGCGCCCAAGGATCTAATGAAAAACTGTTTTTT.

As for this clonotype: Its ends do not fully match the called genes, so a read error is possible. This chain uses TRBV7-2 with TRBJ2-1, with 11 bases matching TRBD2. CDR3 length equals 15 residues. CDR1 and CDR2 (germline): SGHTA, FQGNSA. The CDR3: CASSLGTSGWNEQCF. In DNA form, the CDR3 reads TGTGCCAGCAGCTTAGGGACTAGCGGGTGGAATGAGCAGTGCTTC. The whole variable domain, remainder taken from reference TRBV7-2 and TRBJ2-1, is GAGVSQSPSNKVTEKGKDVELRCDPISGHTALYWYRQSLGQGLEFLIYFQGNSAPDKSGLPSDRFSAERTGGSVSTLTIQRTQQEDSAVYLCASSLGTSGWNEQCFGPGTRLTVL.

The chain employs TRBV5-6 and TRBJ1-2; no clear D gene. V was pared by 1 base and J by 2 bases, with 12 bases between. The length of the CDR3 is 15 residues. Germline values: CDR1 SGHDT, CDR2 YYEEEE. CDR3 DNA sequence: TGTGCCAGCAGCTTGCTAAAGACACCAAACTATGGCTACACCTTC. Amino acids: CASSLLKTPNYGYTF.

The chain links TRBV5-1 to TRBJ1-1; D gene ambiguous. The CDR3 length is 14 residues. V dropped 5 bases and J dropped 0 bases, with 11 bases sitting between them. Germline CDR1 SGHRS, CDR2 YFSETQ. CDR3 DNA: TGCGCCAGCAGTCAGACTGCCATGAACACTGAAGCTTTCTTT. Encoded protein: CASSQTAMNTEAFF. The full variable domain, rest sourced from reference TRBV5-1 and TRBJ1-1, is KAGVTQTPRYLIKTRGQQVTLSCSPISGHRSVSWYQQTPGQGLQFLFEYFSETQRNKGNFPGRFSGRQFSNSRSEMNVSTLELGDSALYLCASSQTAMNTEAFFGQGTRLTVV.

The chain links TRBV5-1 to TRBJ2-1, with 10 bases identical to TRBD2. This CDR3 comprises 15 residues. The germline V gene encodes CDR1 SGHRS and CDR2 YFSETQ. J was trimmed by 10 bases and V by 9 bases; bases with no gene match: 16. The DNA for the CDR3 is TGCGCCACCGCCTCGGTCAGCGGGGGGGCCCGGGAGCAGTTCTTC. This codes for CATASVSGGAREQFF.

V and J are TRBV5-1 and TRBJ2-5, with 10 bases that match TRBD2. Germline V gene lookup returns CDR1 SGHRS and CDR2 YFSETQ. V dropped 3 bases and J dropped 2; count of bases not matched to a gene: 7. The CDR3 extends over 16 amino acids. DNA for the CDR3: TGCGCCAGCAGCTCCTCTAGCGGGAGTGGGCAAGAGACCCAGTACTTC. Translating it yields CASSSSSGSGQETQYF.

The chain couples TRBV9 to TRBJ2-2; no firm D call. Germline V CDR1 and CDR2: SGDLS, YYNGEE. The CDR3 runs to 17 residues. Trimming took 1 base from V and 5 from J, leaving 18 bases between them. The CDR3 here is CASSVPADGVGTGELFF. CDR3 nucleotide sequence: TGTGCCAGCAGCGTACCCGCAGATGGGGTGGGAACCGGGGAGCTGTTTTTT.

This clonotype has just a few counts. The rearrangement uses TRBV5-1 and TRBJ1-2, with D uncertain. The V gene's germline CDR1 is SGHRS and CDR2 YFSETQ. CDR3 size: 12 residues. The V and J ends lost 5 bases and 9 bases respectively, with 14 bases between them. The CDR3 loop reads CASRPDRYCYTF. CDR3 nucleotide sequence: TGCGCCAGCAGACCGGACCGATATTGCTACACCTTC.